This TCR beta chain was observed in a study of control samples from healthy donors and cancer patients. Sequencing used immunoSEQ multiplex PCR; TCRdb keeps in-frame clones, though not all of them. Found here are some 190,000 clones; the top ten clones hold around 2%. This CDR3 contains 16 residues. Germline V gene sequence: CDR1 SNHLY, CDR2 FYNNEI. Trimming left V 0 bases short and J 7 bases short, with 18 bases between. This rearrangement joins TRBV2 to TRBJ1-2; TRBD1 is a possible D gene (6 bases). The source material was blood. The receptor comes from a woman aged 25 to 39 in good health. As DNA, the CDR3 is TGTGCCAGCAGTGAAGCGGAGGCCGGGGGCTCGGCTGGCTACACCTTC. Amino acids: CASSEAEAGGSAGYTF.